These T cell receptor beta chains were read from a single sample in a study of shared clonotypes between healthy human individuals. The table came from immunoSEQ multiplex PCR; TCRdb's copy has only in-frame clones and leaves some out. Of roughly 2.4 million clones in the sample, around 95% were seen once. Sequencing was done on a sample of naive CD4+ T cells sorted from blood. These TCRs come from a young man in good health. Each CDR3 is given with its conserved first and last residue. D genes are given only for firm matches. Not every row has a clone size; where given, it reads once, few, many or a size class.

>TRBJ2-7|.|.|TRBV5-1
CASRKGESEQYF
TGCGCCAGCCGAAAAGGGGAAAGCGAGCAGTACTTC
>TRBJ1-2|.|.|TRBV5-4
CASSLAGTDHYGYTF
TGTGCCAGCAGCTTGGCCGGGACCGACCACTATGGCTACACCTTC
>TRBJ2-3|TRBD1|.|TRBV6-5
CASSYSADRAGDTQYF
TGTGCCAGCAGTTACTCCGCGGACAGGGCAGGGGATACGCAGTATTTT
>TRBJ2-7|.|.|TRBV7-9
CASSHLREDEQYF
TGTGCCAGCAGCCATCTCCGGGAAGACGAGCAGTACTTC
>TRBJ2-7|.|.|TRBV2
CASSERSGGVHEQYF
TGTGCCAGCAGTGAAAGGTCAGGCGGGGTCCACGAGCAGTACTTC
>TRBJ2-1|TRBD2|.|TRBV7-3
CASSQLAGLGNEQFF
TGTGCCAGCAGCCAACTAGCGGGGCTTGGGAATGAGCAGTTCTTC
>TRBJ2-7|TRBD1|.|TRBV6-5
CASSRGQGAYEQYF
TGTGCCAGCAGCCGGGGACAGGGGGCCTACGAGCAGTACTTC
>TRBJ2-7|.|.|TRBV6-5
CASSRLGLAYEQYF
TGTGCCAGCAGTCGACTAGGTCTCGCCTACGAGCAGTACTTC
>TRBJ2-3|.|.|TRBV6-1
CASSKTGDSTDTQYF
TGTGCCAGCAGTAAAACAGGAGATAGCACAGATACGCAGTATTTT
>TRBJ1-1|.|.|TRBV6-5
CASSRVMGAGAFF
TGTGCCAGCAGTAGGGTAATGGGGGCGGGAGCTTTCTTT
>TRBJ2-7|.|.|TRBV28
CASSLSSGQLSYEQYF
TGTGCCAGCAGTTTAAGCTCTGGACAGCTTTCCTACGAGCAGTACTTC
>TRBJ2-3|.|.|TRBV6-5
CASSYSRGADTQYF
TGTGCCAGCAGTTACTCGAGGGGAGCAGATACGCAGTATTTT
>TRBJ1-2|.|.|TRBV30
CAWSVGGSNYGYTF
TGTGCCTGGAGTGTAGGGGGGTCTAACTATGGCTACACCTTC
>TRBJ2-1|.|once|TRBV9
CASSVVVSGNEQFF
TGTGCCAGCAGCGTAGTTGTTAGTGGAAATGAGCAGTTCTTC
>TRBJ1-5|.|.|TRBV27
CASSSRGGQPQHF
TGTGCCAGCAGTTCCAGGGGCGGGCAGCCCCAGCATTTT
>TRBJ2-7|TRBD1|.|TRBV6-6
CASSYYGTAYEQYF
TGTGCCAGCAGTTACTATGGGACAGCCTACGAGCAGTACTTC
>TRBJ2-2|TRBD2|.|TRBV2
CASKGLAGHTGELFF
TGTGCCAGCAAGGGACTAGCGGGTCACACCGGGGAGCTGTTTTTT
>TRBJ2-6|.|.|TRBV2
CATRQTSSGANVLTF
TGTGCCACTCGACAGACTAGTTCTGGGGCCAACGTCCTGACTTTC
>TRBJ1-4|TRBD1|.|TRBV6-6
CASRTGQGVSSEKLFF
TGTGCCAGCAGGACGGGACAGGGGGTTAGTAGTGAAAAACTGTTTTTT
>TRBJ2-2|TRBD2|once|TRBV5-1
CASNPGGTNTGELFF
TGCGCCAGCAATCCCGGGGGGACGAACACCGGGGAGCTGTTTTTT
>TRBJ1-2|.|.|TRBV6-1
CASSERSQVNGYTF
TGTGCCAGCAGTGAAAGGTCACAGGTCAATGGCTACACCTTC
>TRBJ1-6|.|.|TRBV7-2
CASSLVSGVDSPLHF
TGTGCCAGCAGCTTAGTGTCAGGGGTAGATTCACCCCTCCACTTT
>TRBJ1-1|.|once|TRBV18
CASSPPRGGPGNTEAFF
TGTGCCAGCTCACCGCCACGGGGGGGCCCCGGGAACACTGAAGCTTTCTTT
>TRBJ1-1|.|.|TRBV5-1
CASSNGRTISNTEAFF
TGCGCCAGCAGCAACGGACGGACTATCTCGAACACTGAAGCTTTCTTT
>TRBJ1-2|.|.|TRBV28
CASSIGVGIGYTF
TGTGCCAGCAGTATTGGGGTGGGGATTGGCTACACCTTC
>TRBJ1-6|.|.|TRBV7-8
CASSPGTILHF
TGTGCCAGCAGCCCCGGGACAATCCTCCACTTT
>TRBJ1-1|.|.|TRBV5-4
CASSPRSNTEAFF
TGTGCCAGCAGCCCAAGGAGTAACACTGAAGCTTTCTTT
>TRBJ2-7|TRBD1|.|TRBV5-4
CASSFWDRDYEQYF
TGTGCCAGCAGCTTTTGGGACAGGGACTACGAGCAGTACTTC
>TRBJ1-1|TRBD1|.|TRBV5-1
CASSQLTRDSFMNTEAFF
TGCGCCAGCAGCCAACTCACACGGGACAGCTTCATGAACACTGAAGCTTTCTTT
>TRBJ1-5|.|.|TRBV6-1
CASRGQTVGNQPQHF
TGTGCCAGCAGAGGACAGACTGTGGGCAATCAGCCCCAGCATTTT
>TRBJ2-7|.|.|TRBV6-6
CASSPTSKAPYEQYF
TGTGCCAGCAGTCCAACTTCGAAGGCCCCCTACGAGCAGTACTTC
>TRBJ2-5|.|.|TRBV5-4
CASSLDSQETQYF
TGTGCCAGCAGCCTGGACTCCCAAGAGACCCAGTACTTC
>TRBJ2-3|.|once|TRBV9
CASSVMLYTDTQYF
TGTGCCAGCAGCGTCATGCTATACACAGATACGCAGTATTTT
>TRBJ2-7|.|once|TRBV7-9
CASSRATNRDEQYF
TGTGCCAGCAGCCGAGCGACTAACAGGGACGAGCAGTACTTC
>TRBJ2-3|.|.|TRBV4-1
CASAERGITDTQYF
TGCGCCAGCGCGGAAAGGGGGATAACAGATACGCAGTATTTT
>TRBJ1-2|.|.|TRBV6-1
CAGKTVYGYTF
TGTGCCGGGAAGACGGTCTATGGCTACACCTTC
>TRBJ2-3|.|.|TRBV18
CASSPPARAADTQYF
TGTGCCAGCTCACCACCGGCCAGGGCGGCAGATACGCAGTATTTT
>TRBJ2-3|.|once|TRBV30
CAWRGGRTDTQYF
TGTGCCTGGAGGGGGGGCCGGACAGATACGCAGTATTTT
>TRBJ2-7|.|.|TRBV6-1
CASSELGGWAYEQYF
TGTGCCAGCAGTGAACTTGGCGGGTGGGCCTACGAGCAGTACTTC
>TRBJ1-6|.|.|TRBV6-5
CASSNQGSSPLHF
TGTGCCAGCAGTAACCAGGGGTCTTCACCCCTCCACTTT
>TRBJ1-1|.|.|TRBV18
CASSPTPTENTEAFF
TGTGCCAGCTCACCAACTCCGACAGAGAACACTGAAGCTTTCTTT
>TRBJ2-5|.|.|TRBV7-7
CASSLGRGRQETQYF
TGTGCTAGCAGCTTGGGCAGGGGCCGCCAAGAGACCCAGTACTTC
>TRBJ2-1|.|.|TRBV5-4
CASSSFGRLRSYNEQFF
TGTGCCAGCAGCTCATTCGGACGACTTCGCTCCTACAATGAGCAGTTCTTC
>TRBJ2-5|.|.|TRBV19
CASSIGGSPNQETQYF
TGTGCCAGTAGTATTGGAGGCTCGCCTAACCAAGAGACCCAGTACTTC
>TRBJ2-4|.|.|TRBV30
CAWQVAKNIQYF
TGTGCCTGGCAGGTAGCCAAAAACATTCAGTACTTC
>TRBJ2-1|TRBD2|.|TRBV4-1
CASTLEGGSYNEQFF
TGCGCCAGCACCTTAGAGGGAGGGTCCTACAATGAGCAGTTCTTC
>TRBJ2-2|TRBD1|.|TRBV29-1
CSVQSGTGVTGELFF
TGCAGCGTCCAATCCGGGACAGGGGTCACCGGGGAGCTGTTTTTT
>TRBJ2-7|TRBD2|.|TRBV6-6
CASSYGTSGTGEQYF
TGTGCCAGCAGTTACGGGACTAGCGGGACGGGCGAGCAGTACTTC
>TRBJ2-7|.|.|TRBV30
CAWARGIRDYEQYF
TGTGCCTGGGCTCGGGGGATTCGGGACTACGAGCAGTACTTC
>TRBJ2-2|TRBD1|.|TRBV28
CASSKTGTGLTGELFF
TGTGCCAGCAGTAAGACCGGGACAGGGCTCACCGGGGAGCTGTTTTTT
>TRBJ1-2|TRBD1|once|TRBV2
CASSGRGYGYTF
TGTGCCAGCAGTGGCAGGGGGTATGGCTACACCTTC
>TRBJ2-1|.|.|TRBV5-6
CASSLDSKQFF
TGTGCCAGCAGCTTGGACAGCAAGCAGTTCTTC
>TRBJ1-3|.|.|TRBV30
CAWSAAGPRNTIYF
TGTGCCTGGAGTGCAGCTGGACCGCGAAACACCATATATTTT
>TRBJ2-7|.|.|TRBV6-5
CASSYQTGSYEQYF
TGTGCCAGCAGTTACCAGACAGGCTCCTACGAGCAGTACTTC
>TRBJ2-2|.|.|TRBV30
CAWSTGANTGELFF
TGTGCCTGGAGTACGGGCGCGAACACCGGGGAGCTGTTTTTT
>TRBJ2-3|.|.|TRBV19
CASSTALGVNTQYF
TGTGCCAGTAGTACAGCTCTAGGGGTAAATACGCAGTATTTT
>TRBJ2-7|.|.|TRBV5-1
CASSPTGTGSYF
TGCGCCAGCAGCCCCACTGGGACGGGCAGTTACTTC
>TRBJ1-4|TRBD1|once|TRBV15
CATSTYRTGSNEKLFF
TGTGCCACCAGCACCTACCGGACAGGCTCAAATGAAAAACTGTTTTTT
>TRBJ2-1|.|.|TRBV7-2
CASSPTVMSRGEQFF
TGTGCCAGCAGCCCCACAGTTATGTCCCGTGGTGAGCAGTTCTTC
>TRBJ2-5|TRBD2|.|TRBV10-3
CAIGGTSGAETQYF
TGTGCCATCGGCGGGACTAGCGGGGCGGAGACCCAGTACTTC